The 10 T cell receptor beta chains given below trace back to one sample, sequenced in a study of post-analysis software for immune sequencing data. Study-level results: TRBV5-6, TRBV5-1 and TRBV20-1 belonged to a set of roughly five TRBV segments that were more frequent in patients than controls.

Their recognized antigens are unknown. Included in the TCR beta cDNA libraries were unique molecular identifiers. MiXCR was run by TCRdb on the PCR reads, yielding one entry per CDR3 protein. The table shows 550,000 to 700,000 distinct CDR3 sequences, with 44% occurring only once. The sample was blood. The receptors derive from a girl aged 10 to 17 with multiple sclerosis.

This clonotype was seen a handful of times. The rearrangement uses TRBV6-5 and TRBJ1-1; D unresolved. V lost 3 bases and J lost 0, with 8 bases in between. CDR1 and CDR2 (germline): MNHEY, SVGAGI. The CDR3 has 14 residues. The CDR3 region is CASSYLRMNTEAFF. Here the CDR3 DNA reads TGTGCCAGCAGTTATCTTCGAATGAACACTGAAGCTTTCTTT.

This clonotype was seen just once. V usage is TRBV11-2 and J usage is TRBJ2-1; D gene ambiguous. Germline assignment: CDR1 SGHAT and CDR2 FQNNGV. Trimming took 2 bases from V and 7 from J, leaving 15 bases between them. This CDR3 is 15 amino acids long. CDR3 nucleotide sequence: TGTGCCAGCAGCTTATTCCCAACTCCGAGGAATGAGCAGTTCTTC. Translated: CASSLFPTPRNEQFF.

The CDR3 region has the DNA TGTGCCAGCTACCTCGACGGGCGCCTTGGCGGGGAGCTGTTTTTT. Protein: CASYLDGRLGGELFF. The chain is built from TRBV6-5 and TRBJ2-2; D is undetermined. The ends were cut back, 8 bases at V and 7 bases at J, with 20 bases in the middle. This CDR3 spans 15 amino acids. Germline loops: CDR1 MNHEY, CDR2 SVGAGI.

There are a few counts of this clonotype. The chain links TRBV11-3 to TRBJ2-7; 8 bases are a match to TRBD2. Trimming took 1 base from V and 5 from J; bases not matched to a gene: 16. CDR3 length: 18 amino acids. The germline gives CDR1 SGHNT, CDR2 YENEEA. This chain's CDR3 is CASSLVPPWSGSEDEQYF. DNA for the CDR3: TGTGCCAGCAGCTTAGTCCCTCCTTGGAGCGGGAGTGAGGACGAGCAGTACTTC.

This chain uses TRBV25-1 with TRBJ2-1; 11 bases fit TRBD2. Germline V gene lookup returns CDR1 MGHDK and CDR2 SYGVNS. The ends lost 5 bases at V and 6 bases at J; junction bases unmatched: 9. This CDR3 region has 16 residues. The CDR3 region has the DNA TGTGCCAGCAGTCCGATAGTACTAGCGGGAGTCAATGAGCAGTTCTTC. The encoded protein is CASSPIVLAGVNEQFF. Full variable domain (remainder filled in from reference TRBV25-1 and TRBJ2-1): EADIYQTPRYLVIGTGKKITLECSQTMGHDKMYWYQQDPGMELHLIHYSYGVNSTEKGDLSSESTVSRIRTEHFPLTLESARPSHTSQYLCASSPIVLAGVNEQFFGPGTRLTVL.

The rearrangement uses TRBV29-1 and TRBJ2-1; TRBD2 agrees at 14 bases. Germline assignment: CDR1 SQVTM and CDR2 ANQGSEA. This CDR3 is 14 amino acids long. The V segment lost 7 bases and the J segment 8 bases; nucleotides outside the gene matches: 7. The CDR3 DNA reads TGCAGCGCCCAACGACTAGCGGGAGGGGATGAGCAGTTCTTC. Its translation is CSAQRLAGGDEQFF.

This clonotype showed up just a few times. The chain employs TRBV4-1 and TRBJ2-5; 15 positions match TRBD2. With V trimmed by 0 bases and J by 5 bases, 4 bases remained unmatched. Germline V lookup: CDR1 MGHRA, CDR2 YSYEKL. This CDR3 is 17 amino acids long. The CDR3 loop is CASSQEGGLAGGETQYF. The CDR3 DNA reads TGCGCCAGCAGCCAAGAAGGTGGACTAGCGGGAGGGGAGACCCAGTACTTC.

The chain combines TRBV12-3 or TRBV12-4 with TRBJ2-2; TRBD2 matches at 7 bases. This CDR3 comprises 17 residues. After removal of 1 base from V and 0 bases from J, the junction contained 5 bases not matched to a gene. The CDR3 region has the DNA TGTGCCAGCAGTTTAGGCCCGGGACTAACGAACACCGGGGAGCTGTTTTTT. It encodes CASSLGPGLTNTGELFF.

This clonotype turned up a few times. The gene calls are TRBV5-5 and TRBJ2-1; 8 nucleotides match TRBD2. The trim removed 0 bases at V and 3 bases at J, leaving 5 bases unmatched. Looked up from germline, CDR1 is SGHKS and CDR2 is YYEKEE (reference sequence). CDR3 size: 16 residues. The CDR3: CASSLVLREVYNEQFF. The CDR3 region has the DNA TGTGCCAGCAGCTTGGTTTTGCGGGAGGTCTACAATGAGCAGTTCTTC.

There are a few counts of this clonotype. The chain combines TRBV4-1 with TRBJ1-2, with 7 bases matching TRBD1. Germline values: CDR1 MGHRA, CDR2 YSYEKL. V lost 2 bases and J lost 3; bases outside the gene matches: 6. The CDR3 extends over 15 amino acids. The CDR3 DNA sequence: TGCGCCAGCAGCCAACTGCAGGGGGTTGACTATGGCTACACCTTC. It codes for CASSQLQGVDYGYTF.